These T cell receptor beta chains were read from a single sample in a study of identical twins. MiXCR was run by TCRdb on the 5' RACE reads, yielding one entry per CDR3 protein. The sample consists of hundreds of thousands of distinct CDR3 sequences, 6.1% of them appearing once. What was sequenced was naive T cells sorted from blood. Every receptor here comes from a man aged 18 to 30 in good health. The CDR3 runs from the conserved cysteine through the conserved F or W. D genes are given only for firm matches. Only part of the rows carry a size: once, few, many, or a class if the clone is expanded.

V	size	J	D	DNA	CDR3
TRBV29-1	-	TRBJ1-3	TRBD1	TGCAGCGTTCCTGGGACAGCTGGAAACACCATATATTTT	CSVPGTAGNTIYF
TRBV20-1	many	TRBJ2-5	-	TGCAGTGCTAGTGAGGGAGCAGGGGAGACCCAGTACTTC	CSASEGAGETQYF
TRBV30	-	TRBJ2-1	TRBD2	TGTGCCTGGAGTGGTGAGGGACTAGCGGGAATCAATGAGCAGTTCTTC	CAWSGEGLAGINEQFF
TRBV7-2	-	TRBJ1-4	-	TGTGCCAGCAGCTTACGGGGTCCCTTAGAAAAACTGTTTTTT	CASSLRGPLEKLFF
TRBV29-1	many	TRBJ1-1	TRBD1	TGCAGCGTTCACCCAGGGGGCACTGAAGCTTTCTTT	CSVHPGGTEAFF
TRBV20-1	many	TRBJ2-2	TRBD1	TGCAGTGCTAGAAGTCGGGGACAGCTGAACACCGGGGAGCTGTTTTTT	CSARSRGQLNTGELFF
TRBV24-1	-	TRBJ2-1	TRBD2	TGTGCCACCAGTCATAGCGGGAATTTCGATGAGCAGTTCTTC	CATSHSGNFDEQFF
TRBV9	-	TRBJ2-7	TRBD1	TGTGCCAGCAGCCCGACCGGGACAGCAACCTCCTACGAGCAGTACTTC	CASSPTGTATSYEQYF
TRBV28	-	TRBJ2-5	-	TGTGCCAGCAGTTGGGACATACTCCAAGAGACCCAGTACTTC	CASSWDILQETQYF
TRBV5-1	many	TRBJ2-3	-	TGCGCCAGCAGTCCCAGGCCCCGCACAGATACGCAGTATTTT	CASSPRPRTDTQYF
TRBV20-1	few	TRBJ2-3	TRBD2	TGCAGTGCTCCGACTAGCGGGAGTCCCGCAGATACGCAGTATTTT	CSAPTSGSPADTQYF
TRBV29-1	-	TRBJ2-2	TRBD2	TGCAGCGTTGGGGAGGGTGCCCCCGGGGAGCTGTTTTTT	CSVGEGAPGELFF
TRBV7-2	many	TRBJ2-3	TRBD2	TGTGCCAGCAGCTTAGCCCCATCGAGACTAGCAAAAGTAAATACGCAGTATTTT	CASSLAPSRLAKVNTQYF
TRBV7-2	few	TRBJ2-1	TRBD2	TGTGCCAGCAGCTTACCTGTGGGGGGAGGGAGCCATGAGCAGTTCTTC	CASSLPVGGGSHEQFF
TRBV5-1	many	TRBJ1-2	TRBD1	TGCGCCAGCAGCCCGGGACAGGGAAGGGGGATTAACTATGGCTACACCTTC	CASSPGQGRGINYGYTF
TRBV12-3/TRBV12-4	many	TRBJ1-1	TRBD1	TGTGCCAGCAGTTTAGCAGGGGGCCCTCTGAACACTGAAGCTTTCTTT	CASSLAGGPLNTEAFF
TRBV24-1	many	TRBJ1-5	TRBD1	TGTGCCACCAGTGACCGCCGACAGGGTGGTCAGCCCCAGCATTTT	CATSDRRQGGQPQHF
TRBV5-5	many	TRBJ1-1	-	TGTGCCAGCAGCCGTTTGGTTCTAAACACTGAAGCTTTCTTT	CASSRLVLNTEAFF
TRBV2	-	TRBJ2-1	-	TGTGCCAGCAGTGACTCATCCCGGTTGGGGAATGAGCAGTTCTTC	CASSDSSRLGNEQFF
TRBV6-1	many	TRBJ1-1	-	TGTGCCAGCAGGGCGGACGGCCTGAACACTGAAGCTTTCTTT	CASRADGLNTEAFF
TRBV5-1	many	TRBJ2-5	-	TGCGCCAGCAGCTCCACTGTGGGGAGAGAAGAGACCCAGTACTTC	CASSSTVGREETQYF
TRBV6-4	many	TRBJ1-1	-	TGTGCCAGCAGTGACAGGTGCATGAACACTGAAGCTTTCTTT	CASSDRCMNTEAFF
TRBV24-1	-	TRBJ2-3	-	TGTGCCACCAGTGATGGACTTCCTACGCAGTATTTT	CATSDGLPTQYF
TRBV11-2	many	TRBJ2-1	-	TGTGCCAGCAGCTCCTTACGACAGAAGGGTGAGCAGTTCTTC	CASSSLRQKGEQFF
TRBV14	-	TRBJ2-3	TRBD2	TGTGCCAGCAGCCAGCTTAGCGGGACTAGTGCAGATACGCAGTATTTT	CASSQLSGTSADTQYF
TRBV20-1	many	TRBJ2-7	-	TGCAGCGGTGGACATTCCTACGAGCAGTACTTC	CSGGHSYEQYF
TRBV20-1	many	TRBJ2-1	TRBD2	TGCAGTGCTAGAGATTTAGCGGGACTCAATGAGCAGTTCTTC	CSARDLAGLNEQFF
TRBV12-3/TRBV12-4	many	TRBJ2-2	-	TGTGCCAGCATCCCGTGGGGGACCACCCCCCGAACCGGGGAGCTGTTTTTT	CASIPWGTTPRTGELFF
TRBV10-3	many	TRBJ2-5	TRBD2	TGTGCCATCAGTGGGACTAGCTCGCAAGAGACCCAGTACTTC	CAISGTSSQETQYF
TRBV29-1	many	TRBJ1-1	-	TGCAGCGTCGGCCCCCATCCCGGGACTGAAGCTTTCTTT	CSVGPHPGTEAFF
TRBV7-7	many	TRBJ2-2	-	TGTGCCAAACCAAGAGGGAACACCGGGGAGCTGTTTTTT	CAKPRGNTGELFF
TRBV5-5	many	TRBJ1-2	-	TGTGCCAGCGCAAATCCTGTTGGCTACACCTTC	CASANPVGYTF
TRBV10-3	-	TRBJ2-2	-	TGTGCCATCAGTGAAGTTCCCAGGAACACCGGGGAGCTGTTTTTT	CAISEVPRNTGELFF
TRBV28	many	TRBJ1-4	TRBD1	TGTGCCAGCAGCATGGGACAGCGAAATGAAAAACTGTTTTTT	CASSMGQRNEKLFF
TRBV4-3	many	TRBJ2-5	-	TGCGCCAGCAGCCAAGATTCCAGAGGAGGCGGAGAGACCCAGTACTTC	CASSQDSRGGGETQYF
TRBV24-1	many	TRBJ2-1	-	TGTGCCACCAGTGATTTGCACGCTAGCCAGGGGGGTGAGCAGTTCTTC	CATSDLHASQGGEQFF
TRBV12-3/TRBV12-4	many	TRBJ1-3	-	TGTGCCATAACCACAGGCGCCGGAAACACCATATATTTT	CAITTGAGNTIYF
TRBV12-3/TRBV12-4	many	TRBJ2-5	-	TGTGCCAGCACCCGGCATTATGAGACCCAGTACTTC	CASTRHYETQYF
TRBV19	-	TRBJ1-1	-	TGTGCCAGCGGAGGGGGGAGGGAGGGTGAAGCTTTCTTT	CASGGGREGEAFF
TRBV7-8	-	TRBJ2-3	TRBD2	TGTGCCAGCAGCTTAGTCGGGCGGAGACTAGCGGGGTGTGGAGATACGCAGTATTTT	CASSLVGRRLAGCGDTQYF
TRBV20-1	many	TRBJ2-3	-	TGCAGTGCTAGAGGGCAGGTCACAGATACGCAGTATTTT	CSARGQVTDTQYF
TRBV9	few	TRBJ2-7	-	TGTGCCAGCAGCCCCCGGGTCTACCCCTCCGAGCAGTACTTC	CASSPRVYPSEQYF
TRBV20-1	many	TRBJ2-2	TRBD2	TGCAGTGCTAGAGTCTCCCTAGCGGGGCCAACTACGAACACCGGGGAGCTGTTTTTT	CSARVSLAGPTTNTGELFF
TRBV7-9	many	TRBJ2-7	TRBD1	TGTGCCAGCAGCCCAAGACAGGGGACGGCCGAGCAGTACTTC	CASSPRQGTAEQYF
TRBV5-1	-	TRBJ2-3	-	TGCGCCAGCAGCTTGGAAGGGAGGCGGGGTACAGATACGCAGTATTTT	CASSLEGRRGTDTQYF
TRBV19	-	TRBJ2-2	-	TGTGCCAGTAGTATAGGGGTACGAGGGGATGGGGAGCTGTTTTTT	CASSIGVRGDGELFF
TRBV4-3	-	TRBJ2-4	-	TGCGCCAGCAGCCAAGATTTAACAGGGAGGGCCAAAAACATTCAGTACTTC	CASSQDLTGRAKNIQYF
TRBV20-1	few	TRBJ2-1	-	TGCAGTGCTAGTTACTTAGGGGTTGAGCAGTTCTTC	CSASYLGVEQFF
TRBV20-1	many	TRBJ2-7	-	TGCAGTGCTAGGGACAGTAGCTACGAGCAGTACTTC	CSARDSSYEQYF
TRBV6-1	many	TRBJ2-5	TRBD1	TGTGCCAGCAGCGATGACAGGGGTGTCCAAGAGACCCAGTACTTC	CASSDDRGVQETQYF
TRBV18	few	TRBJ2-7	-	TGTGCCAGCTCACCACCCAATGGATTTCCCTCCTACGAGCAGTACTTC	CASSPPNGFPSYEQYF
TRBV20-1	-	TRBJ2-1	-	TGCAGTGCCAGACGGCGGGACAAATACAATGAGCAGTTCTTC	CSARRRDKYNEQFF
TRBV27	many	TRBJ2-3	TRBD2	TGTGCCAGCAGTCCCGTTAGCGGGAGTTTCCCAGATACGCAGTATTTT	CASSPVSGSFPDTQYF
TRBV12-3/TRBV12-4	-	TRBJ1-6	-	TGTGCCAGCAGTTTTAGATTGGGCAGCCTCAGCTCCTATAATTCACCCCTCCACTTT	CASSFRLGSLSSYNSPLHF
TRBV5-5	few	TRBJ2-5	-	TGTGCCAGCAGTTGGACCCTCAGACCAACGGAGACCCAGTACTTC	CASSWTLRPTETQYF
TRBV5-1	few	TRBJ2-1	TRBD1	TGCGCCAGCAGCCTATCCGGACAGGGATACAATGAGCAGTTCTTC	CASSLSGQGYNEQFF
TRBV12-3/TRBV12-4	many	TRBJ2-1	TRBD2	TGTGCCAGCAGTTTAACAGGACTAGCGGCCTACAATGAGCAGTTCTTC	CASSLTGLAAYNEQFF
TRBV25-1	-	TRBJ2-3	-	TGTGCCAGCAGTGGACAGGGAGGGGGAGGCACAGATACGCAGTATTTT	CASSGQGGGGTDTQYF
TRBV6-2/TRBV6-3	many	TRBJ2-1	TRBD2	TGTGCCAGCAGTCCGGGACTAGCGCAGTTCTTC	CASSPGLAQFF
TRBV12-3/TRBV12-4	many	TRBJ1-6	-	TGTGCCAGCAGTATAGGGGGGGGTAATTCACCCCTCCACTTT	CASSIGGGNSPLHF